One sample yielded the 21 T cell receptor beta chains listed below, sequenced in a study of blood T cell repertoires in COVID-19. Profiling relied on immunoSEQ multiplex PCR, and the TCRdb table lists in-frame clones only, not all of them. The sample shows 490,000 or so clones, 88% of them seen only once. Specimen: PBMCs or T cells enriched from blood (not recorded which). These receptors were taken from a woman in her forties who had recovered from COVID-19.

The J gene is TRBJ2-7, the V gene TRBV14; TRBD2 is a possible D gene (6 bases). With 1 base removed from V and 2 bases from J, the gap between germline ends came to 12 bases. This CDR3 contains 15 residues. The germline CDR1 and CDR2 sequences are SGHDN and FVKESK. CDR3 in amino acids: CASSQGQGGPYEQYF. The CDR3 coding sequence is TGTGCCAGCAGCCAAGGCCAGGGAGGCCCCTACGAGCAGTACTTC. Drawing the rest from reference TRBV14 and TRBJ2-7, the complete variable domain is EAGVTQFPSHSVIEKGQTVTLRCDPISGHDNLYWYRRVMGKEIKFLLHFVKESKQDESGMPNNRFLAERTGGTYSTLKVQPAELEDSGVYFCASSQGQGGPYEQYFGPGTRLTVT.

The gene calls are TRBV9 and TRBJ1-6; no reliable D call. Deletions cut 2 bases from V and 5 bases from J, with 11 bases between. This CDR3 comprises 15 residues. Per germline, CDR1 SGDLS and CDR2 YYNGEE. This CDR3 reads CASSVGDLHNSPLHF. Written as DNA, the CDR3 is TGTGCCAGCAGCGTTGGAGACCTTCATAATTCACCCCTCCACTTT.

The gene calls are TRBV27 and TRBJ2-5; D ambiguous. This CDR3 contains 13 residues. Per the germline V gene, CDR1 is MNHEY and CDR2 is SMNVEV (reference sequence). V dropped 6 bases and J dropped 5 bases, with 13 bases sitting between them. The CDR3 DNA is TGTGCCAGCAGCCCACCTAGGCGCGAGACCCAGTACTTC. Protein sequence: CASSPPRRETQYF.

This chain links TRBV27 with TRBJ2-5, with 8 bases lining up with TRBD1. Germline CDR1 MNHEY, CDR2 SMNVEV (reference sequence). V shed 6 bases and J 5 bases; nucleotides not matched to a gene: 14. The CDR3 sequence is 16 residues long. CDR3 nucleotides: TGTGCCAGCAGGGGAGACAGGGGTCCTTCGCGGGAGACCCAGTACTTC. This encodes CASRGDRGPSRETQYF.

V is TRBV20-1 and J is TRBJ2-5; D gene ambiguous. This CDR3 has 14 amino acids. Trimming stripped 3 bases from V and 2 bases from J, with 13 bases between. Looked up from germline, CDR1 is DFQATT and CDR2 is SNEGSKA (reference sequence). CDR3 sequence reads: CSASGWPYQETQYF. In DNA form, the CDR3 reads TGCAGTGCTAGTGGATGGCCATATCAAGAGACCCAGTACTTC.

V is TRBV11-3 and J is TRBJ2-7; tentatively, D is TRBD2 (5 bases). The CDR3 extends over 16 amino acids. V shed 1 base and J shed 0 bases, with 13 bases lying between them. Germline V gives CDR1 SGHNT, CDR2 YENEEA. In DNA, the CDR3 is TGTGCCAGCAGCTTAGGTGGCGGGCGCTTCTCCTACGAGCAGTACTTC. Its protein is CASSLGGGRFSYEQYF.

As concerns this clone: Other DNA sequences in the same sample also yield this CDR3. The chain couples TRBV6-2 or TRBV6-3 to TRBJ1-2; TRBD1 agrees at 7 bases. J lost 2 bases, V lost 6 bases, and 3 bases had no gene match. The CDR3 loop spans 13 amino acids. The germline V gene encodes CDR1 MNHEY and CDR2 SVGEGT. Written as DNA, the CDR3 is TGTGCCAGCAGCCGGGACAGAAACTATGGCTACACCTTC. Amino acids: CASSRDRNYGYTF.

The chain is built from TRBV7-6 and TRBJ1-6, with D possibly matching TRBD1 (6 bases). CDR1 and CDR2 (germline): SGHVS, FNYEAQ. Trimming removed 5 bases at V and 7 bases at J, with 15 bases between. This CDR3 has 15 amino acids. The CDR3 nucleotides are TGTGCCAGCAGCGCACAGGGATCCAGGAATTCACCCCTCCACTTT. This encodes CASSAQGSRNSPLHF.

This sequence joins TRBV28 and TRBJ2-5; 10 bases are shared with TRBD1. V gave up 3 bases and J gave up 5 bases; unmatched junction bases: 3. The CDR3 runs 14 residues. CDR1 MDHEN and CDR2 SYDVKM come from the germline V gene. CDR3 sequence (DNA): TGTGCCAGCAGTTTGGGACAGGGGAGGGAGACCCAGTACTTC. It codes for CASSLGQGRETQYF.

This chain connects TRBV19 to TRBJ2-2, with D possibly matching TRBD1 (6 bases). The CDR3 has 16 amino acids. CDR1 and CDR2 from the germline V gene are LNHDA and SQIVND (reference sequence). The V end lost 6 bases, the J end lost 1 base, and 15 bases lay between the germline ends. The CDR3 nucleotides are TGTGCCAGTAGATGGCCCGGGACACGGAACACCGGGGAGCTGTTTTTT. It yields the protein CASRWPGTRNTGELFF.

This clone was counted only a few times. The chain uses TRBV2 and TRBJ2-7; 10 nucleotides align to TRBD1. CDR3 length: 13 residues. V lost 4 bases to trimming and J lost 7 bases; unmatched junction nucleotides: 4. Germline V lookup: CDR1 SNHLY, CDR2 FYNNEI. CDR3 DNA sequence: TGTGCCAGCAGTGGGACAGGGGGTTGGGAGCAGTACTTC. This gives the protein CASSGTGGWEQYF.

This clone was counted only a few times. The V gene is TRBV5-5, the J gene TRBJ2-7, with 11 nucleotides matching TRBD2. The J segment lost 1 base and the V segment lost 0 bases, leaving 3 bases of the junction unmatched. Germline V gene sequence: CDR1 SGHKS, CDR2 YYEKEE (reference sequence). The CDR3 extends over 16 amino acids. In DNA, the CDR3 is TGTGCCAGCAGCTTGGAAACTAGCGGGAGTTCCTACGAGCAGTACTTC. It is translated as CASSLETSGSSYEQYF.

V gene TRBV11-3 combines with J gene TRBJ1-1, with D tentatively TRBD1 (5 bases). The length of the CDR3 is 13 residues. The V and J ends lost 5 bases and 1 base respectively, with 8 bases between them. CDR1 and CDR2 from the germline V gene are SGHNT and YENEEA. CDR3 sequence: CASSDSPNTEAFF. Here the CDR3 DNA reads TGTGCCAGCAGCGACAGCCCGAACACTGAAGCTTTCTTT.

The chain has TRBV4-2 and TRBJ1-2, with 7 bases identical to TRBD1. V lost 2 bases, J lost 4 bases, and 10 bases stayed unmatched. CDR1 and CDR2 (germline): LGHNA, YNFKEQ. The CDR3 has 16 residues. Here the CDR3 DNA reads TGTGCCAGCAGCCAACTCCCCTCGGGGACAGTCTATGGCTACACCTTC. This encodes CASSQLPSGTVYGYTF.

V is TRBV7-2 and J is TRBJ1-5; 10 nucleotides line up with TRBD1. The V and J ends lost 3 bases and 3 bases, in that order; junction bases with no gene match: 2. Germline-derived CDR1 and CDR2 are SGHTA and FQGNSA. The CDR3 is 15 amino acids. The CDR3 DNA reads TGTGCCAGCAGCTTCAGACAGGGGGCCAATCAGCCCCAGCATTTT. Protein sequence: CASSFRQGANQPQHF.

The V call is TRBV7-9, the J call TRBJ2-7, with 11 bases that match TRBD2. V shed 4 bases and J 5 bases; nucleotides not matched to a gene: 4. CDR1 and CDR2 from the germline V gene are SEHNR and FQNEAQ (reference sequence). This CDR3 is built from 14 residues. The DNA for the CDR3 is TGTGCCAGCAGCTCGTCGGGACTAGCGGACGAGCAGTACTTC. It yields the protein CASSSSGLADEQYF.

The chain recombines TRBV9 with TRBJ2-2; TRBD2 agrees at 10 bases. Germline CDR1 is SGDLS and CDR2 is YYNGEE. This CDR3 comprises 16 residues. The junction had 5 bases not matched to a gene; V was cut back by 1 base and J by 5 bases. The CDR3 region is CASSVSGRVETGELFF. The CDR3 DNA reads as TGTGCCAGCAGCGTAAGCGGGAGGGTTGAAACCGGGGAGCTGTTTTTT.

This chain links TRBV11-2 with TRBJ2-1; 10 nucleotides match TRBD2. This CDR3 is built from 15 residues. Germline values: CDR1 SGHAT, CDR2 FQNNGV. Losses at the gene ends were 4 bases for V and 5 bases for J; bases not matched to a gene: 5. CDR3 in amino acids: CASSSSGSPHNEQFF. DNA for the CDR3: TGTGCCAGCAGCTCTAGCGGGAGTCCCCACAATGAGCAGTTCTTC.

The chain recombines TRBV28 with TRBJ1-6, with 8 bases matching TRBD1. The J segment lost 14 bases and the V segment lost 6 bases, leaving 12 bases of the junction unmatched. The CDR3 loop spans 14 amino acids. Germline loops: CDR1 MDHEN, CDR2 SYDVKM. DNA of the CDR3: TGTGCCAGCAGCCCACCTGGGACAGGCTTTGCCCTCCACTTT. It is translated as CASSPPGTGFALHF.

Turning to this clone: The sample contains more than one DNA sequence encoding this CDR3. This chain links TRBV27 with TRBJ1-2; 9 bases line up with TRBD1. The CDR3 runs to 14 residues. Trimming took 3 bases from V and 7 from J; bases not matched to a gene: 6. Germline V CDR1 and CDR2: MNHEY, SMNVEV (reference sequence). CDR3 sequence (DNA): TGTGCCAGCAGTTTTTCCGACAGGGGGGGTGGCTACACCTTC. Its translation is CASSFSDRGGGYTF.

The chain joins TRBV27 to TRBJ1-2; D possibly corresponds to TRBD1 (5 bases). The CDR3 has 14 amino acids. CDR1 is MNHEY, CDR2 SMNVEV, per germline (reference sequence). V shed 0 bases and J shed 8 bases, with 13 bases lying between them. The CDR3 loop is CASSLSGVTIGYTF. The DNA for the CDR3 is TGTGCCAGCAGTTTATCAGGGGTTACGATCGGCTACACCTTC.